The 27 T cell receptor beta chains presented below share a single source sample, sequenced in a study of T cell responses to AZD1222 COVID-19 vaccine. The repertoire was sequenced with immunoSEQ multiplex PCR; TCRdb's copy has only in-frame clones and lacks some. Among about 120,000 clones listed, roughly 84% were seen once. Specimen: peripheral blood, collected on day 0 of AZD1222 vaccination. Receptor source: an adult in good health.

This clone came up once. This chain uses TRBV4-1 with TRBJ2-7; 8 nucleotides align to TRBD2. The V segment lost 5 bases and the J segment 0 bases; nucleotides outside the gene matches: 6. This CDR3 is built from 15 residues. CDR1 is MGHRA, CDR2 YSYEKL, per germline. The CDR3 reads CASSAREGLSYEQYF. The CDR3 DNA reads as TGCGCCAGCAGCGCCCGGGAGGGGCTCTCCTACGAGCAGTACTTC.

The J gene is TRBJ2-2, the V gene TRBV29-1; 7 bases are a match to TRBD1. Germline V lookup: CDR1 SQVTM, CDR2 ANQGSEA. This CDR3 is 15 amino acids long. With 6 bases clipped from V and 1 base from J, the junction kept 8 bases outside the gene matches. As DNA, the CDR3 is TGCAGCGTCTGGGGTGGGACAGAGAACACCGGGGAGCTGTTTTTT. Its protein product is CSVWGGTENTGELFF.

The chain has TRBV10-2 and TRBJ1-3; the D gene is possibly TRBD1 (6 bases). Germline V CDR1 and CDR2: WSHSY, SAAADI. Trimming shortened V by 7 bases and J by 4 bases, and 23 bases separated the two germline ends. There are 17 residues in the CDR3. CDR3 DNA sequence: TGCGCCAGCACCTCTGACCGGGGGCACGGGGCAGGAAACACCATATATTTT. This encodes CASTSDRGHGAGNTIYF.

The genes are TRBV18 and TRBJ1-4; no clear D gene. The V gene lost 3 bases and the J gene lost 0 bases, with 11 bases spanning the gap. CDR3 length: 16 residues. Looked up from germline, CDR1 is KGHSH and CDR2 is LQKENI. The CDR3, as DNA: TGTGCCAGCTCACCCGGGGTATGGGCAACTAATGAAAAACTGTTTTTT. Amino acid sequence: CASSPGVWATNEKLFF.

The rearrangement joins TRBV10-3 to TRBJ2-3, with no clear D. The CDR3 is made up of 14 amino acids. In germline, CDR1 is ENHRY, CDR2 SYGVKD. V dropped 8 bases and J dropped 4 bases, with 16 bases sitting between them. The CDR3 region has the DNA TGTGCCATCCGCCGCGAGCTGGGTTCAGATACGCAGTATTTT. This gives the protein CAIRRELGSDTQYF.

CDR3 protein: CAGRQADMNTEAFF. CDR3 DNA sequence: TGTGCCGGGAGACAGGCCGACATGAACACTGAAGCTTTCTTT. V gene TRBV2 combines with J gene TRBJ1-1; D may be TRBD1 (6 bases). The CDR3 spans 14 residues. Germline loops: CDR1 SNHLY, CDR2 FYNNEI. Between the trimmed V and J ends, which lost 11 bases and 0 bases, there was a span of 16 bases.

The rearrangement uses TRBV7-2 and TRBJ1-1, with D perhaps matching TRBD1 (6 bases). V was pared by 8 bases and J by 1 base, with 17 bases between. The CDR3 covers 15 residues. The V gene's germline CDR1 is SGHTA and CDR2 FQGNSA. CDR3 region: CASGFNRAANTEAFF. In nucleotides, the CDR3 is TGTGCCAGCGGATTTAACAGGGCCGCGAACACTGAAGCTTTCTTT.

The gene calls are TRBV4-1 and TRBJ1-3, with D perhaps matching TRBD1 (5 bases). The germline V gene has CDR1 MGHRA and CDR2 YSYEKL. V lost 0 bases and J 2 bases, leaving 8 bases between the germline ends. There are 15 residues in the CDR3. CDR3 bases: TGCGCCAGCAGCCAAGATTCCAGGGCTGGAAACACCATATATTTT. Protein product: CASSQDSRAGNTIYF.

The rearrangement uses TRBV6-1 and TRBJ2-5; D not certain. Trimming took off 0 bases at V and 7 bases at J, with 15 bases between the two ends. The CDR3 length is 15 residues. The germline gives CDR1 MNHNS, CDR2 SASEGT. The CDR3 sequence is CASSEAVTPGLTQYF. The CDR3 DNA follows: TGTGCCAGCAGTGAAGCAGTGACTCCCGGGCTGACCCAGTACTTC.

The chain couples TRBV6-5 to TRBJ1-2; 7 bases fit TRBD1. Germline loops: CDR1 MNHEY, CDR2 SVGAGI. V was clipped by 6 bases and J by 0 bases; unmatched bases: 4. The CDR3 has 14 amino acids. The CDR3 DNA reads TGTGCCAGCAGAGGGACAGTGACTAACTATGGCTACACCTTC. It encodes CASRGTVTNYGYTF.

This chain links TRBV5-1 with TRBJ1-4; a possible D gene is TRBD1 (5 bases). The CDR3 extends over 14 amino acids. From germline, CDR1 is SGHRS and CDR2 YFSETQ. V lost 0 bases to trimming and J lost 6 bases, with 9 bases between them. The CDR3 DNA follows: TGCGCCAGCAGCTTGGCCGGGACGGATGAAAAACTGTTTTTT. Amino acid sequence: CASSLAGTDEKLFF. The full variable domain, its missing parts supplied by reference TRBV5-1 and TRBJ1-4, is KAGVTQTPRYLIKTRGQQVTLSCSPISGHRSVSWYQQTPGQGLQFLFEYFSETQRNKGNFPGRFSGRQFSNSRSEMNVSTLELGDSALYLCASSLAGTDEKLFFGSGTQLSVL.

The genes are TRBV4-2 and TRBJ2-7; D not certain. The germline CDR1 and CDR2 sequences are LGHNA and YNFKEQ. The CDR3 covers 14 residues. The V and J ends lost 0 bases and 2 bases respectively, with 8 bases between them. In DNA, the CDR3 is TGTGCCAGCAGCCAAGATGCAGGAGCCTACGAGCAGTACTTC. Translated: CASSQDAGAYEQYF.

The J gene is TRBJ2-2, the V gene TRBV6-4, with no clear D. Germline values: CDR1 MRHNA, CDR2 SNTAGT. Deletions cut 2 bases from V and 0 bases from J, with 4 bases between. The CDR3 covers 14 residues. This CDR3 reads CASSDTPNTGELFF. The CDR3 region has the DNA TGTGCCAGCAGTGACACCCCGAACACCGGGGAGCTGTTTTTT.

The rearrangement joins TRBV7-2 to TRBJ2-1; weak D call: TRBD2 (6 bases). This CDR3 has 14 residues. The V gene's germline CDR1 is SGHTA and CDR2 FQGNSA. V gave up 5 bases and J gave up 3 bases, with 11 bases separating them. The CDR3 DNA reads TGTGCCAGCAGCCCAAGCGGGCGCTACAATGAGCAGTTCTTC. Its translation: CASSPSGRYNEQFF.

The chain joins TRBV20-1 to TRBJ1-1; no clear D gene. V was clipped by 5 bases and J by 6 bases, with 10 bases between them. The CDR3 extends over 11 amino acids. CDR1 and CDR2 (germline): DFQATT, SNEGSKA (reference sequence). CDR3 region: CSAPFRSEAFF. DNA for the CDR3: TGCAGTGCTCCTTTTCGGTCTGAAGCTTTCTTT.

The chain employs TRBV5-1 and TRBJ1-2, with D unclear. The CDR3 is 14 residues long. Trimming pared 0 bases from V and 0 bases from J, leaving 6 bases between. CDR1 and CDR2 from the germline V gene are SGHRS and YFSETQ. CDR3 bases: TGCGCCAGCAGCTTGGCTGTAGCTAACTATGGCTACACCTTC. Protein sequence: CASSLAVANYGYTF.

The chain has TRBV6-4 and TRBJ1-5; D is possibly TRBD1 (5 bases). Germline V gives CDR1 MRHNA, CDR2 SNTAGT. V lost 8 bases and J 5 bases, leaving 19 bases between the germline ends. The CDR3 sequence is 15 residues long. Here the CDR3 DNA reads TGTGCCAGCGCGCCTCAGGGTTTAGTCTATCAGCCCCAGCATTTT. Protein sequence: CASAPQGLVYQPQHF.

The chain carries TRBV6-5 and TRBJ2-3; D may correspond to TRBD1 or TRBD2 (6 bases each). Germline V gene sequence: CDR1 MNHEY, CDR2 SVGAGI. Deletions cut 8 bases from V and 4 bases from J, with 16 bases between. CDR3 length: 14 residues. The CDR3 DNA is TGTGCCAGCCGTCCCCGGGGGCAGTCAGATACGCAGTATTTT. It translates to CASRPRGQSDTQYF.

The chain couples TRBV29-1 to TRBJ2-3; 9 positions agree with TRBD1. This CDR3 has 15 amino acids. Germline CDR1 reads SQVTM; CDR2 reads ANQGSEA. V trimming: 0 bases; J trimming: 4 bases; junction bases outside the gene matches: 5. CDR3 nucleotides: TGCAGCGTTGAAGATCGAGGGACAGGGCCAGATACGCAGTATTTT. This sequence encodes CSVEDRGTGPDTQYF.

This clone has at least ten counts. This rearrangement joins TRBV7-9 to TRBJ1-2; 7 bases agree with TRBD1. V shed 4 bases, J shed 8 bases, and the junction held 4 bases outside the gene matches. Germline CDR1 is SEHNR and CDR2 is FQNEAQ (reference sequence). The CDR3 consists of 12 residues. The CDR3 DNA sequence: TGTGCCAGCAGCTCTGGACAGGTCGGCTACACCTTC. It is translated as CASSSGQVGYTF.

The chain uses TRBV14 and TRBJ1-2; TRBD1 aligns across 10 bases. In germline, CDR1 is SGHDN, CDR2 FVKESK. With V trimmed by 4 bases and J by 4 bases, 3 bases remained unmatched. This CDR3 spans 14 amino acids. CDR3 coding DNA: TGTGCCAGCAGCCGAGGACAGGGGGGCTATGGCTACACCTTC. Its protein product is CASSRGQGGYGYTF.

CDR3 DNA: TGTGCCAGCAGTTTTTCAGGGGAATACGAGCAGTACTTC. Amino acids: CASSFSGEYEQYF. The rearrangement joins TRBV12-3 or TRBV12-4 to TRBJ2-7, with D perhaps matching TRBD1 (6 bases). This CDR3 region has 13 residues. V dropped 3 bases and J dropped 4 bases, with 10 bases sitting between them.

The chain has TRBV6-1 and TRBJ1-1; D is undetermined. The length of the CDR3 is 13 residues. Germline lookup yields CDR1 MNHNS and CDR2 SASEGT. The germline V and J ends were trimmed by 11 bases and 3 bases, with 16 bases remaining between them. Here the CDR3 reads CAAKKEGYTEAFF. The CDR3 DNA reads as TGTGCCGCGAAAAAGGAGGGTTACACTGAAGCTTTCTTT.

The CDR3 region has the DNA TGTGCCAGCAGTGAAAGGCAGTGGGAGCCCCAGCATTTT. Protein product: CASSERQWEPQHF. The chain couples TRBV6-1 to TRBJ1-5; D remains ambiguous. Germline V gene lookup returns CDR1 MNHNS and CDR2 SASEGT. With 2 bases removed from V and 8 bases from J, the gap between germline ends came to 10 bases. The CDR3 is 13 residues long.

The V call is TRBV18, the J call TRBJ2-1; D is possibly TRBD1 (5 bases). This CDR3 has 15 amino acids. Looked up from germline, CDR1 is KGHSH and CDR2 is LQKENI. V was clipped by 0 bases and J by 2 bases, with 8 bases between them. The CDR3 DNA sequence: TGTGCCAGCTCACCACCTACGGACACCTACAATGAGCAGTTCTTC. Its translation: CASSPPTDTYNEQFF.

This sequence joins TRBV24-1 and TRBJ2-1, with 13 nucleotides matching TRBD2. After removal of 4 bases from V and 9 bases from J, the junction contained 8 bases not matched to a gene. This CDR3 region has 16 residues. Germline CDR1 and CDR2: KGHDR and SFDVKD. CDR3 region: CATSDSGLAGSAEQFF. CDR3 DNA: TGTGCCACCAGTGACTCGGGACTAGCGGGGTCCGCTGAGCAGTTCTTC.

The rearrangement joins TRBV6-2 or TRBV6-3 to TRBJ1-2; D possibly corresponds to TRBD1 (6 bases). Trimming removed 5 bases at V and 9 bases at J, with 16 bases between. CDR3 length: 13 amino acids. The germline V gene has CDR1 MNHEY and CDR2 SVGEGT. In DNA, the CDR3 is TGTGCCAGCAGTAGGGACATCCGAAGAAGCTACACCTTC. This sequence encodes CASSRDIRRSYTF.